This TCR beta chain was documented in a study of blood T cell repertoires in COVID-19. Looking at the study overall: Samples representing acute and convalescent COVID-19 were sourced from the United States, Italy and Spain. The analysed material was cDNA or gDNA that came from T cells, B-cell-depleted T cells, or PBMCs.

Authors' processing steps: The assay estimated nucleated cells by amplifying reference gene primers. Repertoires were generated with immunoSEQ multiplex PCR, while TCRdb's copy carries only in-frame clones and drops some. The V and J calls and the clone size are those of that table, but D and trimming were determined from the DNA. The data show some 240,000 clones, 80% to 90% seen once. Between the trimmed V and J ends, which lost 4 bases and 7 bases, there was a span of 18 bases. Germline values: CDR1 SGDLS, CDR2 YYNGEE. The length of the CDR3 is 15 residues. The sequence derives from a woman between 40 and 55 years old who had recovered from COVID-19. This chain uses TRBV9 with TRBJ2-1, with TRBD2 as a possible D gene (5 bases). The sample taken for sequencing was peripheral blood. CDR3 amino acids: CASSRRGGPRNEQFF. The CDR3 DNA reads as TGTGCCAGCAGCCGGCGTGGAGGTCCCAGAAATGAGCAGTTCTTC.